The following is a T cell receptor (beta chain) sequence with its context. Its matching antigen is unknown. Each patient with chemo-refractory metastatic non-small-cell lung cancer was treated with focal radiation plus CTLA-4 blockade using ipilimumab. After removal of 6 bases from V and 5 bases from J, the junction contained 7 bases not matched to a gene. This CDR3 has 15 residues. CDR1 is MDHEN and CDR2 is SYDVKM in the germline V gene. This table comes from immunoSEQ multiplex PCR, and its TCRdb copy is limited to in-frame clones, with some not included. The repertoire holds approximately 94,000 clones, about four fifths seen once, with about 25% in the top ten. The sample is drawn from a study of radiotherapy plus CTLA-4 blockade in lung cancer. Study-level information: Of the patients, 18% showed objective responses and around 32% attained disease control.

Study results and limitations: Clones derived from tumor TCRs expanded in blood after radiotherapy plus ipilimumab. It was early blood T cell clone dynamics, with interferon-beta, that reportedly best predicted response.

The J gene is TRBJ1-1, the V gene TRBV28; 12 bases line up with TRBD1. The material was peripheral blood, obtained from a patient treated with radiotherapy plus ipilimumab. The clonotype was recovered from a human donor with non-small cell lung cancer that progressed on radiotherapy plus ipilimumab. The CDR3 region has the DNA TGTGCCAGCAGGGAGGGACAGGGGGCGAGAACTGAAGCTTTCTTT. Protein: CASREGQGARTEAFF.